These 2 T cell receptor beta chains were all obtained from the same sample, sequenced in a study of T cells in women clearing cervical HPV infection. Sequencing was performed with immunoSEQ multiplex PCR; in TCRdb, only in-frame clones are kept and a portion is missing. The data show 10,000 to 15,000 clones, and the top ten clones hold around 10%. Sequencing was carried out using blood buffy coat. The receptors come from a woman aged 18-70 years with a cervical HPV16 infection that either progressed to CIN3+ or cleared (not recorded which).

This chain's CDR3 is CASSEHRGYDYTF. Incomplete CDR3 DNA: TGTGCCAGCAGCGAACACAGGGGCTACGAC. This chain joins TRBV7-7 and TRBJ1-2; 7 nucleotides line up with TRBD1. Sequencing ends 3 residues short of the CDR3 end; the germline J gene provides the rest. Germline V lookup: CDR1 SSHAT, CDR2 FNYEAQ (reference sequence). The CDR3 has 13 residues.

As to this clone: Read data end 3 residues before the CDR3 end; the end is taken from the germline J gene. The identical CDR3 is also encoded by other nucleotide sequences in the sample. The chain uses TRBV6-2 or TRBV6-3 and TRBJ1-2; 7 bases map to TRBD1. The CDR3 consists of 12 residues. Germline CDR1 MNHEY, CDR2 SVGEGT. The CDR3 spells CASRTGKIGYTF. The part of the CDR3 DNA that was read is TGTGCCAGCAGGACAGGGAAAATCGGC.